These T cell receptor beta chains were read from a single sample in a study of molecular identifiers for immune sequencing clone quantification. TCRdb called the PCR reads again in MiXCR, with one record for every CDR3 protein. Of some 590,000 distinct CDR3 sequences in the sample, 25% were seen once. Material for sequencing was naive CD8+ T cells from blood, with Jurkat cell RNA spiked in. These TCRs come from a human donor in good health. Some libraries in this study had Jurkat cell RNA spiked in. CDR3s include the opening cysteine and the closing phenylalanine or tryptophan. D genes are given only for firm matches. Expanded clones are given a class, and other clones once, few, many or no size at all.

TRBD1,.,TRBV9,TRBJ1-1,TGTGCCATCAGCAGACAGGGGGGGATGAACACTGAAGCTTTCTTT,CAISRQGGMNTEAFF
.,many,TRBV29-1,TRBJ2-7,TGCAGCGTTGTTCCGGGGGCTGATGAGCAGTACTTC,CSVVPGADEQYF
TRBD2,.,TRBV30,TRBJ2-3,TGTGCCTGGAGTCCGCCGGGACTAGCGGATCTGGATACGCAGTATTTT,CAWSPPGLADLDTQYF
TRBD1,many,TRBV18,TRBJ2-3,TGTGCCAGCTCAAACAAAGCCGGGACAGCATACCCTGAGTATTTT,CASSNKAGTAYPEYF
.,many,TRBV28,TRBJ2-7,TGTGCCAGCAGTTTAACTCGGAGCTCCTACGAGCAGTACTTC,CASSLTRSSYEQYF
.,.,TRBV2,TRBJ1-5,TGTGCCAGCAGTGACGGGCCTAGCCCCAATCAGCCCCAGCATTTT,CASSDGPSPNQPQHF
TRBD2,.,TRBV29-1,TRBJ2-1,TGCAGCGTGGAAAATGGGACTAGCGTTTACAATGAGCAGTTCTTC,CSVENGTSVYNEQFF
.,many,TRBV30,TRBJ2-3,TGTGCCTGGAGTCCCGAGGGGGATACGCAGTATTTT,CAWSPEGDTQYF
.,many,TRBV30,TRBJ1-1,TGTGCCTGGAGTGTACTGGGGTACATGAACACTGAAGCTTTCTTT,CAWSVLGYMNTEAFF
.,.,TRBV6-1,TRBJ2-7,TGTGCCAACAGTGAATACCGGGACCCTGCCTACGAGCAGTACTTC,CANSEYRDPAYEQYF
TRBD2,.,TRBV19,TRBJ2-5,TGTGCCAGTCATTCTTCTAGGACTAGCGGGATCGAGACCCAGTACTTC,CASHSSRTSGIETQYF
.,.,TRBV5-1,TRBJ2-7,TGCGCCGGCAGCTTTTTAGGGGGAGATTATTCCTACGAGCAGTACTTC,CAGSFLGGDYSYEQYF
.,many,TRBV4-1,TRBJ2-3,TGCGCCAGCAGCCAAGCCGCCCCGACTACCGATACGCAGTATTTT,CASSQAAPTTDTQYF
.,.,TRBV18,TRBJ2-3,TGTGCCAGCTCACTTGAGGGAGTCGGCACAGGTACGCAGTATTTT,CASSLEGVGTGTQYF
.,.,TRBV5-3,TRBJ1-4,TGTGCCAGCAGCTTGGACCGCAGAAATGAAAAACTGTTTTTT,CASSLDRRNEKLFF
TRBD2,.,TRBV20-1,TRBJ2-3,TGCAGTGCTCAAAGGACTAGCGGGTGTTTGACAGATACGCAGTATTTT,CSAQRTSGCLTDTQYF
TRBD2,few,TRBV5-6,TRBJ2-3,TGTGCCAGCAACCCTAGCGGGGGAACGTTTGGCACAGATACGCAGTATTTT,CASNPSGGTFGTDTQYF
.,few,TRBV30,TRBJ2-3,TGTGCCTGGAGTGTAGGTGGCGGGGTTGGGGATACGCAGTATTTT,CAWSVGGGVGDTQYF
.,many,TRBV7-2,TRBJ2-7,TGTGCCAGCAGCTTAGCTCCAGGGAAGGGCTACGAGCAGTACTTC,CASSLAPGKGYEQYF
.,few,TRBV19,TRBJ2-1,TGTGCCAGTAGTATAGTACCCCGGGACTCCCTCAATGAGCAGTTCTTC,CASSIVPRDSLNEQFF
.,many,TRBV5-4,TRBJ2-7,TGTGCCAGCAGCACGCAGACAGACTCCTACGAGCAGTACTTC,CASSTQTDSYEQYF
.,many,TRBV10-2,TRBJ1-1,TGCGCCAGCAGTGCTCCAGGACGGGGAGGGGGTACTGAAGCTTTCTTT,CASSAPGRGGGTEAFF
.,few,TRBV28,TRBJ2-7,TGTGCCAGCAATACAATTAGGCTGCGGGACCCGTACGAGCAGTACTTC,CASNTIRLRDPYEQYF
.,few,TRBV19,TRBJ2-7,TGTGCCAGTAGCGGATCGGACGGCTACGAGCAGTACTTC,CASSGSDGYEQYF
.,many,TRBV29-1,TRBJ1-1,TGCAGCGCCCGGTTTGGCACTGAAGCTTTCTTT,CSARFGTEAFF
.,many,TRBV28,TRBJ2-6,TGTGCCAGCAGTTTAAATAAGAACGTCCTGACTTTC,CASSLNKNVLTF
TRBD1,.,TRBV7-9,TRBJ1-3,TGTGCCAGCAGCTCCCCCGGGGCAGGGGGACAGCGCTCTGGAAACATCATATATTTT,CASSSPGAGGQRSGNIIYF
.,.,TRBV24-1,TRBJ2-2,TGTGCCACCAGTGGGACCTACAACACCGGGGAGCTGTTTTTT,CATSGTYNTGELFF
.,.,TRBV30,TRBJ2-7,TGTGCCTGGAGTGTCGGTAGCGGAGTTTACGAGCAGTACTTC,CAWSVGSGVYEQYF
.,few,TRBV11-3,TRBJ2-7,TGTGCCAGCAGCCAGAACAAGTACGAGCAGTACTTC,CASSQNKYEQYF
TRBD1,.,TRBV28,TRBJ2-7,TGTGCCAGCAGTCCCCGACGACAGGGGGGCTACGAGCAGTACTTC,CASSPRRQGGYEQYF
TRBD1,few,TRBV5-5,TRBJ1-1,TGTGCCAGCAGCTTTTACGCGGGACAGGAGAACACTGAAGCTTTCTTT,CASSFYAGQENTEAFF
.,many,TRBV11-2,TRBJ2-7,TGTGCCAGCAGCCCGCCGGGCGAGCAGTACTTC,CASSPPGEQYF
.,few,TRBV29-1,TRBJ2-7,TGCAGCGTCCTTGGGGTGAGGGAGCAGTACTTC,CSVLGVREQYF
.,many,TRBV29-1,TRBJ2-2,TGCAGCGTTGAAGACCAGGACAGAGGAACCGGGGAGCTGTTTTTT,CSVEDQDRGTGELFF
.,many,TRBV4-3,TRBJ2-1,TGCGCCAGCAGCCAGACTGGTTACAATGAGCAGTTCTTC,CASSQTGYNEQFF
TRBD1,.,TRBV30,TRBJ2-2,TGTGCCTGGAGGCCCGGGACAGATAGCGGGGAGCTGTTTTTT,CAWRPGTDSGELFF